This T cell receptor (beta chain) came from a study of cytomegalovirus exposure and HLA in healthy donors. Study-wide points: Researchers reported from a later analysis that most CMV-associated TCR beta chains appeared HLA-restricted. Several of the most significant clusters were apparently associated with common viral pathogens in a later analysis. An ancestry cluster, one associated with Asian ancestry, reportedly showed fewer N-insertions than the approximately 650-donor mean in a later analysis.

There were likely unrecorded immune exposures, though donors were nominally healthy when sampled. Vbeta (60) and Jbeta (13) primers were used in the PCR. Clones were read by immunoSEQ multiplex PCR, and TCRdb kept only the in-frame ones, dropping some. The data show about 160,000 clones, around 81% seen once. Per the germline V gene, CDR1 is LNHDA and CDR2 is SQIVND (reference sequence). The CDR3 is 13 amino acids. J gave up 5 bases and V 3 bases, and 2 bases lay outside the gene matches. As for this clone: Its antigen is currently unknown. Other nucleotide sequences from this sample produce the same CDR3.

The sequence came from a woman in her forties or fifties in good health and CMV-seronegative. The V gene is TRBV19, the J gene TRBJ1-1, with TRBD1 matching 8 bases. Sequences were obtained from PBMCs. Here the CDR3 DNA reads TGTGCCAGTAGTATTACAGGGGGAACTGAAGCTTTCTTT. Amino acid sequence: CASSITGGTEAFF. The variable domain in full, with the rest retrieved from reference TRBV19 and TRBJ1-1, is DGGITQSPKYLFRKEGQNVTLSCEQNLNHDAMYWYRQDPGQGLRLIYYSQIVNDFQKGDIAEGYSVSREKKESFPLTVTSAQKNPTAFYLCASSITGGTEAFFGQGTRLTVV.